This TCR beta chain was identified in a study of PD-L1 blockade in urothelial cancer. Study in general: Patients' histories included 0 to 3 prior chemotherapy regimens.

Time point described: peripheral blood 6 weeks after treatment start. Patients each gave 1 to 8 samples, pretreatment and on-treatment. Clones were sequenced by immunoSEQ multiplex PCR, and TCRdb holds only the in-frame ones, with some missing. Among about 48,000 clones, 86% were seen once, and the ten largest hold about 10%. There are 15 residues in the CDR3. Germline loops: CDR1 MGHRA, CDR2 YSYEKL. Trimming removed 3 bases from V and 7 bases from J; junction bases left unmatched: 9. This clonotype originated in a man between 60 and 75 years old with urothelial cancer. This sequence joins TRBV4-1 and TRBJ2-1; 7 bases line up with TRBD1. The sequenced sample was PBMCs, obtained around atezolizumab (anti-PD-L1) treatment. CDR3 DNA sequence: TGCGCCAGCAGCCAGAGTTGGGACAGAAGGAATGAGCAGTTCTTC. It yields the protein CASSQSWDRRNEQFF.